Sequencing of this TCR beta chain was carried out in a study of CD8 T cells in Susac syndrome. Blood CD8+ and CD4+ T cells underwent high-throughput TCR beta sequencing. Roughly 0.45 to 1 ug RNA was reverse transcribed with random hexamers. TCRdb fed the immunoSEQ multiplex PCR reads into MiXCR, producing one record per CDR3 protein. There are over 150,000 distinct CDR3 sequences in the sample; about 94% occur only once, and approximately 0.099% lies in the top ten. The V and J ends lost 3 bases and 3 bases, in that order; junction bases with no gene match: 3. Germline CDR1 LNHDA, CDR2 SQIVND (reference sequence). CDR3 length equals 16 residues.

The sequence was collected from a human donor with Susac syndrome. This chain connects TRBV19 to TRBJ2-2; TRBD2 matches at 11 bases. Sequencing was carried out using CD4+ T cells from PBMCs. The CDR3 is CASSITSGGYTGELFF. The CDR3 coding sequence is TGTGCCAGTAGTATTACTAGCGGGGGTTACACCGGGGAGCTGTTTTTT. Filled out from reference TRBV19 and TRBJ2-2, the complete variable domain reads DGGITQSPKYLFRKEGQNVTLSCEQNLNHDAMYWYRQDPGQGLRLIYYSQIVNDFQKGDIAEGYSVSREKKESFPLTVTSAQKNPTAFYLCASSITSGGYTGELFFGEGSRLTVL.